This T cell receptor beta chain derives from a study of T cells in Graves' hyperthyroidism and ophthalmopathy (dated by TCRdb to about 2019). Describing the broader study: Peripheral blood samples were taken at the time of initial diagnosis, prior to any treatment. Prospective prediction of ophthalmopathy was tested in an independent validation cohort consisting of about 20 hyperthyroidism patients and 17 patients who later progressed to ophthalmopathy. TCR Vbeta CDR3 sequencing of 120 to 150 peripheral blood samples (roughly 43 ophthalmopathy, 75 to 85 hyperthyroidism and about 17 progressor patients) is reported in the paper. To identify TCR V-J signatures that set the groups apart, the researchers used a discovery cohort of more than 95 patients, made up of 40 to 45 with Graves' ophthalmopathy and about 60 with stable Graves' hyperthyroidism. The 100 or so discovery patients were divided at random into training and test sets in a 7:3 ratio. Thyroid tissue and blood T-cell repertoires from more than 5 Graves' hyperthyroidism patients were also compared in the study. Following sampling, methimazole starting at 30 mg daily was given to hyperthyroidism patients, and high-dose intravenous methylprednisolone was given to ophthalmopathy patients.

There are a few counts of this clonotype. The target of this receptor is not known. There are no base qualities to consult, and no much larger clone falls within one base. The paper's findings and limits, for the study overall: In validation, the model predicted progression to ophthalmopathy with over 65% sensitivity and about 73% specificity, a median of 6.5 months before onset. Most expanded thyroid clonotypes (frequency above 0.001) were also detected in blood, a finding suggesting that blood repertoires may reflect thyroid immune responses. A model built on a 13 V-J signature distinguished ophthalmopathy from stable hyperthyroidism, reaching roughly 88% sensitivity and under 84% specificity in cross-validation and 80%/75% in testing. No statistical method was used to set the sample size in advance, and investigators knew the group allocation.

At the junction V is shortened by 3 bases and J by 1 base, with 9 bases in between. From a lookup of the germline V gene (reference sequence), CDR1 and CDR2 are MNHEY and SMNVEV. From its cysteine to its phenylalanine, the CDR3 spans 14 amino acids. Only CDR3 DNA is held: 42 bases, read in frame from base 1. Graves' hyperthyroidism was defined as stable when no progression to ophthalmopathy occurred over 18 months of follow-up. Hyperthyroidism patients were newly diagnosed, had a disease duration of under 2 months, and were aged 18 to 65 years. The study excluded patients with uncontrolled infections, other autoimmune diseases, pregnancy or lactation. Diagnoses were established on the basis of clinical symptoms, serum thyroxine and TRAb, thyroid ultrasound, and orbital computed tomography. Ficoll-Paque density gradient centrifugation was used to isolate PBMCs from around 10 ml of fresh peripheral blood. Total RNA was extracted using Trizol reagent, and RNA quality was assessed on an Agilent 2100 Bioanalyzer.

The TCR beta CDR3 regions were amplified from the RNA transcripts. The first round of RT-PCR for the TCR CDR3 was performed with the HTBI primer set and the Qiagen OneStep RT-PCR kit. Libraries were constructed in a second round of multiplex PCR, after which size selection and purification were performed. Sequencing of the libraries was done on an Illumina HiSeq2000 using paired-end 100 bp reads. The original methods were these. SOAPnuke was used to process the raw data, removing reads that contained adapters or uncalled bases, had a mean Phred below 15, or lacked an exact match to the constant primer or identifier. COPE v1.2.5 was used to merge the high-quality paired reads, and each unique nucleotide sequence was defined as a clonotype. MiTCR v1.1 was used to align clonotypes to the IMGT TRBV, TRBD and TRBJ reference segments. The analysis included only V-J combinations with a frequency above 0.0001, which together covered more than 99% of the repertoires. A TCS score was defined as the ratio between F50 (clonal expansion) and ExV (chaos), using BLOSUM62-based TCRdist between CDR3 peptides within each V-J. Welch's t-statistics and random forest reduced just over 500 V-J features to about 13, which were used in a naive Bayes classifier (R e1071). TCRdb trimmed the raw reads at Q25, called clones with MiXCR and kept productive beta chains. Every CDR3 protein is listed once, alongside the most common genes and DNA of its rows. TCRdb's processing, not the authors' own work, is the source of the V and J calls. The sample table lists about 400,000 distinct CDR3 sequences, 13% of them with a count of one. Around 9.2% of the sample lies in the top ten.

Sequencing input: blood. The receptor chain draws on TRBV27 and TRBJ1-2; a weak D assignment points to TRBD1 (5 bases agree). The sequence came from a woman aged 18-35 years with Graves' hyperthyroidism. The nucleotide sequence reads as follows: TGTGCCAGCAGTTTCCAGGGTTATAACTATGGCTACACCTTC. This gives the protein CASSFQGYNYGYTF.